Listed below are T cell receptor beta chains from one sample, sequenced in a study of T cell changes during pregnancy in multiple sclerosis. Method: immunoSEQ multiplex PCR; TCRdb's copy keeps in-frame clones and lacks some. The profile covers roughly 70,000 clones, with around 90% appearing a single time and over 2% taken by the ten largest. The sample consisted of peripheral blood, taken in the first trimester of pregnancy. The receptors shown here come from a female donor with multiple sclerosis, enrolled in a pregnancy study. The CDR3 runs from the conserved cysteine through the conserved F or W. Each record gives: CDR3 protein, V gene, J gene, CDR3 length, clone size. Part of the rows lack a size; the others show once, few, many or a class for expanded clones.

CDR3 protein: CASSDGLAGAHNEQFF; V gene: TRBV6-1; J gene: TRBJ2-1; CDR3 length: 16; clone size: .
CDR3 protein: CASSLSLWGEPETQYF; V gene: TRBV7-2; J gene: TRBJ2-5; CDR3 length: 16; clone size: .
CDR3 protein: CASSWGVASGLMGQETQYF; V gene: TRBV7-2; J gene: TRBJ2-5; CDR3 length: 19; clone size: .
CDR3 protein: CASSPPRGGTEAFF; V gene: TRBV9; J gene: TRBJ1-1; CDR3 length: 14; clone size: .
CDR3 protein: CASSELSSTDTQYF; V gene: TRBV2; J gene: TRBJ2-3; CDR3 length: 14; clone size: once
CDR3 protein: CASSSTSGSTDTQYF; V gene: TRBV5-1; J gene: TRBJ2-3; CDR3 length: 15; clone size: .
CDR3 protein: CASSRTTGPSAYGYTF; V gene: TRBV19; J gene: TRBJ1-2; CDR3 length: 16; clone size: .
CDR3 protein: CASSPGTGRETQYF; V gene: TRBV5-1; J gene: TRBJ2-5; CDR3 length: 14; clone size: once
CDR3 protein: CASSKRPGPSNQPQHF; V gene: TRBV21-1; J gene: TRBJ1-5; CDR3 length: 16; clone size: .
CDR3 protein: CASTTGGGDYSNQPQHF; V gene: TRBV28; J gene: TRBJ1-5; CDR3 length: 17; clone size: .
CDR3 protein: CASSFQGRGQETQYF; V gene: TRBV27; J gene: TRBJ2-5; CDR3 length: 15; clone size: .
CDR3 protein: CAWRGLAPTDTQYF; V gene: TRBV30; J gene: TRBJ2-3; CDR3 length: 14; clone size: .
CDR3 protein: CASSIASRGGNQPQHF; V gene: TRBV19; J gene: TRBJ1-5; CDR3 length: 16; clone size: .
CDR3 protein: CASSPQGTGSTGELFF; V gene: TRBV4-1; J gene: TRBJ2-2; CDR3 length: 16; clone size: .
CDR3 protein: CASSPGQTKRTEAFF; V gene: TRBV18; J gene: TRBJ1-1; CDR3 length: 15; clone size: .
CDR3 protein: CASSPTGRSPLHF; V gene: TRBV6-5; J gene: TRBJ1-6; CDR3 length: 13; clone size: .
CDR3 protein: CASSSTFGFYETQYF; V gene: TRBV27; J gene: TRBJ2-5; CDR3 length: 15; clone size: .
CDR3 protein: CASGGGTGGYTF; V gene: TRBV7-3; J gene: TRBJ1-2; CDR3 length: 12; clone size: .
CDR3 protein: CASSGNSRGSYNEQFF; V gene: TRBV10-2; J gene: TRBJ2-1; CDR3 length: 16; clone size: .
CDR3 protein: CASSPLLGTTSYNEQFF; V gene: TRBV18; J gene: TRBJ2-1; CDR3 length: 17; clone size: .
CDR3 protein: CASSEQTSTDTQYF; V gene: TRBV2; J gene: TRBJ2-3; CDR3 length: 14; clone size: .